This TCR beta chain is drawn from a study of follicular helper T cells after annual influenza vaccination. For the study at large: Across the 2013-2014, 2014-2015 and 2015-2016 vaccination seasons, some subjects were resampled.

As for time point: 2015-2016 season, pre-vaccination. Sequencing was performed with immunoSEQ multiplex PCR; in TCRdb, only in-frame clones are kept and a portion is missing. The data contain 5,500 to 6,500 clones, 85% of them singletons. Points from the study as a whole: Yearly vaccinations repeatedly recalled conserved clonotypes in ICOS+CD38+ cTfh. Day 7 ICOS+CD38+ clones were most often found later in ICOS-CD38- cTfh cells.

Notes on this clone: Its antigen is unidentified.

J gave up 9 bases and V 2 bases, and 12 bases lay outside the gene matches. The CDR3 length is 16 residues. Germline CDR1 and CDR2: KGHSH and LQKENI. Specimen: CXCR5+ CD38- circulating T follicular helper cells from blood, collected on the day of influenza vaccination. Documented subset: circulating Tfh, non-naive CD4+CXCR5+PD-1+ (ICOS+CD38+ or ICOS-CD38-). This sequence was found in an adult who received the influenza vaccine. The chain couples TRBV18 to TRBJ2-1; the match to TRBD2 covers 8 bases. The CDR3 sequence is CASSPTERLAHGEQFF. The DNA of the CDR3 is TGTGCCAGCTCACCAACCGAGCGACTAGCGCACGGTGAGCAGTTCTTC.